Following are 14 T cell receptor beta chains from one sample sequenced in a study of CD8+ T cells in alopecia areata. Time point meaning: mouse skin 3 weeks after grafting. Sequencing relied on a cDNA template that was reverse transcribed from extracted RNA. Libraries were prepared by immunoSEQ multiplex PCR; TCRdb keeps only in-frame clonotypes and omits some of them. This sample includes 2,500 to 3,500 clones with no singletons; its ten biggest clones take up roughly a tenth. Sequencing used skin, obtained at week 3. The receptors were sampled from a C3H/HeJ mouse with alopecia areata. The MHC haplotype of this mouse line is H2-k.

This clone has a count of ten or more. Gene names refer to mouse genes. The observed sequence ends 4 residues before the CDR3 terminus, with the missing tail filled in from the germline J gene. The chain has TRBV29 and TRBJ2-5, with a weak D call TRBD1 (6 bases). The CDR3 loop spans 13 amino acids. V lost 3 bases to trimming and J lost 3 bases, with 7 bases between them. Germline V CDR1 and CDR2: MSHET, SYDVDS. CDR3: CASSFRGQDTQYF. The CDR3 DNA, read in part, is TGTGCTAGCAGTTTTAGGGGGCAAGAC. Supplemented by reference TRBV29 and TRBJ2-5, the full variable domain reads DMKVTQMPRYLIKRMGENVLLECGQDMSHETMYWYRQDPGLGLQLIYISYDVDSNSEGDIPKGYRVSRKKREHFSLILDSAKTNQTSVYFCASSFRGQDTQYFGPGTRLLVL.

This clone counts as medium-sized. Mouse gene names apply. Read coverage stops 4 residues before the CDR3 terminus; the germline J gene supplies the remainder. This chain joins TRBV1 and TRBJ1-2; TRBD1 matches 9 bases. J was trimmed by 3 bases and V by 4 bases; bases with no gene match: 3. The germline V gene has CDR1 NSQYPW and CDR2 LRSPGD (reference sequence). This CDR3 is 14 amino acids long. The chain's CDR3 is CTCSGTGVDSDYTF. The CDR3 DNA, read in part, is TGCACCTGCAGTGGGACAGGGGTTGACTCC.

This clone is categorized as medium-sized (0.01 to 0.1%). Germline and genes: mouse. The CDR3 loop is CASSSRDTQYF. CDR3 bases read: TGTGCTAGCAGTAGTAGGGAC. The V gene is TRBV17, the J gene TRBJ2-5; no definite D call. The read falls 4 residues short of the CDR3 end, and the missing part is taken from the germline J gene. This CDR3 comprises 11 residues. The germline V gene has CDR1 MNHDT and CDR2 YYDKIL.

This clone has a handful of counts. Gene names refer to mouse genes. The read terminates 4 residues ahead of where the CDR3 ends, so the germline J gene completes it. The chain combines TRBV5 with TRBJ2-7; 7 bases map to TRBD2. Germline CDR1 is LGHNA and CDR2 is YNLKQL (reference sequence). The CDR3 has 15 residues. The covered CDR3 bases are TGTGCCAGCAGCCGCCGGGGCTGGGGGATTTAT. This translates into CASSRRGWGIY. The complete CDR3 reads CASSRRGWGIYEQYF.

This clone was detected many times. Each gene name is a mouse one. The CDR3 DNA, read in part, is TGTGCCAGCAGTATAGTAGGGACAGACCTCTATAATTCGCCC. This encodes CASSIVGTDLYNSP. In full, the CDR3 is CASSIVGTDLYNSPLYF. The V gene is TRBV19, the J gene TRBJ1-6; 7 bases are shared with TRBD1. The CDR3 end falls 3 residues outside the read, so it is completed with the germline J gene. TRBJ1-6 is an open reading frame whose function is uncertain. V was pared by 0 bases and J by 3 bases, with 6 bases of the junction left unmatched. There are 17 residues in the CDR3. Germline CDR1 FNHDT, CDR2 SITEND (reference sequence).

This clone was detected many times. Germline and genes here are mouse. The CDR3 end lies 4 residues beyond the end of the read and is filled in from the germline J gene. The V gene is TRBV13-1, the J gene TRBJ2-7; tentative D call: TRBD1 (6 bases). The CDR3 has 13 amino acids. Trimming cost V 0 bases and J 3 bases, with 7 bases left between them. Germline CDR1 reads NSHNY; CDR2 reads SYGAGN. The DNA read from the CDR3 is TGTGCCAGCAGTGATGGGGACAACTAT. Its translation: CASSDGDNY. The entire CDR3 is CASSDGDNYEQYF.

This clone occurred many times. The germline and genes are mouse ones. With the read ending 4 residues before the CDR3 end, the germline J gene is used to fill in that end. The chain joins TRBV13-1 to TRBJ1-1; possible D gene TRBD1, 6 bases. Trimming cost V 3 bases and J 2 bases, with 8 bases left between them. Germline assignment: CDR1 NSHNY and CDR2 SYGAGN. This CDR3 contains 13 residues. CDR3 in amino acids: CASSAGVNTEVFF. The sequenced CDR3 bases are TGTGCCAGCAGTGCAGGGGTCAACACA.

Regarding this clone: The genes are named according to mouse. The read halts 4 residues ahead of the CDR3 end, with the missing end drawn from the germline J gene. V usage is TRBV13-3 and J usage is TRBJ2-5; D is undetermined. V was clipped by 1 base and J by 0 bases, with 3 bases between them. Germline CDR1 and CDR2: NNHDY and SYVADS. This CDR3 has 13 amino acids. The sequenced CDR3 bases are TGTGCCAGCAGTGATTGGAACCAAGAC. Protein product: CASSDWNQD. The whole CDR3 reads CASSDWNQDTQYF.

This clone was detected only a few times. The genes and germline here are from mouse. The CDR3 end is not reached by the read, which stops 4 residues before it; the germline J gene fills it in. The gene calls are TRBV31 and TRBJ2-4, with TRBD1 as a possible D gene (6 bases). CDR3 length: 13 amino acids. Germline-derived CDR1 and CDR2 are GKSSPN and SITVG. CDR3 sequence reads: CAWDPGEKNTLYF. CDR3 DNA (partial): TGTGCCTGGGATCCAGGGGAAAAAAAC.

To note about this clone: Gene names are the mouse ones. The read gets to within 4 residues of the CDR3 end, and the germline J gene fills in the rest. This chain joins TRBV13-2 and TRBJ2-1; TRBD2 aligns across 9 bases. CDR3 length: 15 amino acids. Germline trimming cut 0 bases from V and 6 bases from J; bases unmatched to any gene: 4. Germline CDR1 NNHNN, CDR2 SYGAGS (reference sequence). CDR3 DNA, as far as it was read: TGTGCCAGCGGTGATGCCTGGGGGGGGCTTGCT. Translated: CASGDAWGGLA. In full, the CDR3 reads CASGDAWGGLAEQFF.

This clone ranks as medium-sized. Gene names refer to mouse genes. Sequencing ends 4 residues short of the CDR3 end; the germline J gene provides the rest. The chain recombines TRBV1 with TRBJ2-1; 13 bases map to TRBD2. The CDR3 spans 17 residues. J lost 5 bases, V lost 3 bases, and 7 bases had no gene match. Germline CDR1 is NSQYPW and CDR2 is LRSPGD (reference sequence). This CDR3 reads CTCSAPDWGGEDAEQFF. The covered CDR3 bases are TGCACCTGCAGTGCGCCGGACTGGGGGGGCGAGGATGCT.

This clone was seen ten or more times. Genes and germline come from the mouse. The read is 4 residues too short to cover the CDR3 end, so that end is filled in from the germline J gene. J is TRBJ2-4 and V is TRBV13-1, with TRBD1 matching 7 bases. Germline values: CDR1 NSHNY, CDR2 SYGAGN. This CDR3 is built from 13 residues. The sequenced CDR3 bases are TGTGCCAGCAGGGGGACAGATGGGAAC. Protein: CASRGTDGN. The whole CDR3 protein is CASRGTDGNTLYF.

As to this clone: Gene and germline names: mouse. The read comes to an end 4 residues before the CDR3 does, leaving the germline J gene to fill in the end. The chain links TRBV13-1 to TRBJ1-2; tentative D call: TRBD1 (6 bases). The CDR3 runs to 13 residues. The V gene's germline CDR1 is NSHNY and CDR2 SYGAGN. Trimming shortened V by 1 base and J by 4 bases, and 8 bases separated the two germline ends. CDR3 DNA (partial): TGTGCCAGCAGTGATAGGGGGGCCTCC. Protein product: CASSDRGAS. The whole CDR3 is CASSDRGASDYTF.

This clone appeared many times. The genes and germline here are from mouse. The read gets to within 4 residues of the CDR3 end, and the germline J gene fills in the rest. The rearrangement joins TRBV13-2 to TRBJ2-2; 11 bases line up with TRBD2. Trimming took 0 bases from V and 1 from J; bases not matched to a gene: 5. The CDR3 has 18 amino acids. Per the germline V gene, CDR1 is NNHNN and CDR2 is SYGAGS (reference sequence). This CDR3 reads CASGDARTGGRNTGQLYF. Partial CDR3 DNA: TGTGCCAGCGGTGATGCTCGGACTGGGGGGCGAAACACCGGG.